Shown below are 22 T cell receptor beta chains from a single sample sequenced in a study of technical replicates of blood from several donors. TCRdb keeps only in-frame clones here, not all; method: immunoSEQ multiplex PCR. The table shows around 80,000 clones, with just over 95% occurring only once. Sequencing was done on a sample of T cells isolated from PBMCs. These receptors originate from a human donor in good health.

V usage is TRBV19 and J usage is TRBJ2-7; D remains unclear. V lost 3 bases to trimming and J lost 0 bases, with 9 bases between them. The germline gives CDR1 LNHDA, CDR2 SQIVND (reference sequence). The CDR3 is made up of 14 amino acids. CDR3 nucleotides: TGTGCCAGTAGTATGTCGGTGAACTCCTACGAGCAGTACTTC. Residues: CASSMSVNSYEQYF. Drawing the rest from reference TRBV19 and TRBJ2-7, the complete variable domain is DGGITQSPKYLFRKEGQNVTLSCEQNLNHDAMYWYRQDPGQGLRLIYYSQIVNDFQKGDIAEGYSVSREKKESFPLTVTSAQKNPTAFYLCASSMSVNSYEQYFGPGTRLTVT.

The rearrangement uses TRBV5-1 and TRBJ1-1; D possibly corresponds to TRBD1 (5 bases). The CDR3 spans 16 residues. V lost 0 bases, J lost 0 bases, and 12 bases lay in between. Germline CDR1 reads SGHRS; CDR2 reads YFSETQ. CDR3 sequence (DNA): TGCGCCAGCAGCTTGGTGCAGCGGGGGATGAACACTGAAGCTTTCTTT. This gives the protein CASSLVQRGMNTEAFF.

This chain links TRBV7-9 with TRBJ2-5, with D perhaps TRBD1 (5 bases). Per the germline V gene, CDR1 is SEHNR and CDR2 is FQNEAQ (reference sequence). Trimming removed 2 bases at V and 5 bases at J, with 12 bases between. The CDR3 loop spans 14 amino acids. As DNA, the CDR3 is TGTGCCAGCAGCTTATCGGCAGGGATCGAGACCCAGTACTTC. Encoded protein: CASSLSAGIETQYF. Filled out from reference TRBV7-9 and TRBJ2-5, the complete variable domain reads DTGVSQNPRHKITKRGQNVTFRCDPISEHNRLYWYRQTLGQGPEFLTYFQNEAQLEKSRLLSDRFSAERPKGSFSTLEIQRTEQGDSAMYLCASSLSAGIETQYFGPGTRLLVL.

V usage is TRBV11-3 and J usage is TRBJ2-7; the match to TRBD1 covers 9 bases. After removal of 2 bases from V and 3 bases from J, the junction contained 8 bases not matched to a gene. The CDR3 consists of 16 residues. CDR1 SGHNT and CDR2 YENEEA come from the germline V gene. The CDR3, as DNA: TGTGCCAGCAGCTTACGTTCGGGACAGGGTAACTACGAGCAGTACTTC. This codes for CASSLRSGQGNYEQYF.

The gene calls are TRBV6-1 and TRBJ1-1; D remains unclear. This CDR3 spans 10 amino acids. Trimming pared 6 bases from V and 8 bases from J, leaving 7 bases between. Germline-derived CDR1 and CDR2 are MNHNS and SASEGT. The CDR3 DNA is TGTGCCAGCAGGGAGGTGGAAGCTTTCTTT. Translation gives CASREVEAFF.

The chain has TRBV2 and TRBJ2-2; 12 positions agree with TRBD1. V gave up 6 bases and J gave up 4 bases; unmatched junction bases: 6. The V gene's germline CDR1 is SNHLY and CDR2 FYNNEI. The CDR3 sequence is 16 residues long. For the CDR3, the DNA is TGTGCCAGCAGCGGGACAGGGGGCCTGGGCACCGGGGAGCTGTTTTTT. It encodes CASSGTGGLGTGELFF. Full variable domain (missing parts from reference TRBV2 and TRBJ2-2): EPEVTQTPSHQVTQMGQEVILRCVPISNHLYFYWYRQILGQKVEFLVSFYNNEISEKSEIFDDQFSVERPDGSNFTLKIRSTKLEDSAMYFCASSGTGGLGTGELFFGEGSRLTVL.

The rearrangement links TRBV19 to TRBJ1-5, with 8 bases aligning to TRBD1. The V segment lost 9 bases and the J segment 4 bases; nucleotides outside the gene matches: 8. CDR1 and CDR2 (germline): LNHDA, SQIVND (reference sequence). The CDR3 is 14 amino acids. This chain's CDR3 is CASSDRVYNQPQHF. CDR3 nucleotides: TGTGCCAGCTCGGACAGGGTGTATAATCAGCCCCAGCATTTT.

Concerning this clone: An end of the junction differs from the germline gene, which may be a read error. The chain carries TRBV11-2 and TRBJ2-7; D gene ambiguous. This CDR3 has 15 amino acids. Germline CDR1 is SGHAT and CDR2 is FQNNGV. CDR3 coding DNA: TGTGCCAGCAGTTTAGCCGACAACCTACGTATGGAGCAGTACTTC. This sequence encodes CASSLADNLRMEQYF.

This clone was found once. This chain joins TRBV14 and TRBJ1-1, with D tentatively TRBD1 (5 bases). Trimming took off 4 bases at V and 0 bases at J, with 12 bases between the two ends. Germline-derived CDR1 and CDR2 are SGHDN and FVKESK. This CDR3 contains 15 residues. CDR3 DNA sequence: TGTGCCAGCAGCCGCGGACACCCGATGAACACTGAAGCTTTCTTT. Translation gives CASSRGHPMNTEAFF.

This chain's CDR3 is CASGTGGNTIYF. The CDR3 bases are TGTGCCAGCGGGACAGGAGGAAACACCATATATTTT. This chain links TRBV27 with TRBJ1-3, with 8 bases lining up with TRBD1. The CDR3 has 12 residues. Germline V gene sequence: CDR1 MNHEY, CDR2 SMNVEV (reference sequence). J was trimmed by 4 bases and V by 8 bases; bases with no gene match: 1.

The CDR3 nucleotides read TGCGCCAGCAGCCATACTAATGGCCCACCGATGGAGGAGCAGTACTTC. It codes for CASSHTNGPPMEEQYF. The chain is built from TRBV4-3 and TRBJ2-7; D remains ambiguous. The germline V and J ends were trimmed by 3 bases and 7 bases, with 22 bases remaining between them. This CDR3 has 16 residues. Germline V CDR1 and CDR2: LGHNA, YSLEER.

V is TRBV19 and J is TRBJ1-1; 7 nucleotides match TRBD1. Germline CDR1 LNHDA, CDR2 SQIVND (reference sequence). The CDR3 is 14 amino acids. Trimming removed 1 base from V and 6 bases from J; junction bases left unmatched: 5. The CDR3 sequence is CASSIGQGRSEAFF. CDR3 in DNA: TGTGCCAGTAGTATAGGACAGGGAAGATCTGAAGCTTTCTTT. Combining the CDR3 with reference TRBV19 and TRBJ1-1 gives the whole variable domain DGGITQSPKYLFRKEGQNVTLSCEQNLNHDAMYWYRQDPGQGLRLIYYSQIVNDFQKGDIAEGYSVSREKKESFPLTVTSAQKNPTAFYLCASSIGQGRSEAFFGQGTRLTVV.

CDR3 DNA: TGTGCCAGCAGTGGCGGGGCGAACACCGGGGAGCTGTTTTTT. This sequence encodes CASSGGANTGELFF. The rearrangement joins TRBV7-9 to TRBJ2-2; D may be TRBD2 (6 bases). This CDR3 has 14 amino acids. Germline V gene sequence: CDR1 SEHNR, CDR2 FQNEAQ (reference sequence). Trimming took off 6 bases at V and 0 bases at J, with 8 bases between the two ends.

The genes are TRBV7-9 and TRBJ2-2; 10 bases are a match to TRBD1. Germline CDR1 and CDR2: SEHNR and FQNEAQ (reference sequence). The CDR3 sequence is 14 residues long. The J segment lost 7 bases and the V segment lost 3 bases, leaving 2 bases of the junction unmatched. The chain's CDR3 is CASSLTGGSGELFF. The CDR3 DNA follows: TGTGCCAGCAGCTTGACAGGGGGCAGCGGGGAGCTGTTTTTT.

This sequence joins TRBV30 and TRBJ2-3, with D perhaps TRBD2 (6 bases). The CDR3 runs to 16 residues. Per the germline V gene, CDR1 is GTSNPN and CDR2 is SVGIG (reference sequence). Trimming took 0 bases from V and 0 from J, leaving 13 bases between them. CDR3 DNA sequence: TGTGCCTGGAGTGTAGGGCGGGACCCTAGCACAGATACGCAGTATTTT. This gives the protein CAWSVGRDPSTDTQYF.

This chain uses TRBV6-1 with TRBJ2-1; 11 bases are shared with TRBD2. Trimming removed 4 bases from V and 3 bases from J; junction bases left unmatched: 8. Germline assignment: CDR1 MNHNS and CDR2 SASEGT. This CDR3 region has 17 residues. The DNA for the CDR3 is TGTGCCAGCAGTGCGACGAGGGGGACTAGCGGCTACAATGAGCAGTTCTTC. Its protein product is CASSATRGTSGYNEQFF.

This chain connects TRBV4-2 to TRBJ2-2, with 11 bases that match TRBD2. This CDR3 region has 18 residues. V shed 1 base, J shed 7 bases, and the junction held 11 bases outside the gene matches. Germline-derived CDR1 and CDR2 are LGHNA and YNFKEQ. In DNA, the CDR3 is TGTGCCAGCAGCCAAGTACTAGCGGGAGTAGTAGGCGTCGGGGAGCTGTTTTTT. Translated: CASSQVLAGVVGVGELFF.

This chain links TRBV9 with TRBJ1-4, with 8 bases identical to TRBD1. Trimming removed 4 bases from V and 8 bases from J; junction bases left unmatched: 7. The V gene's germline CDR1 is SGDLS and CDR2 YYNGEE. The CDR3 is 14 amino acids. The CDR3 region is CASSPGQGWEKLFF. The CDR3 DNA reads TGTGCCAGCAGCCCAGGACAGGGCTGGGAAAAACTGTTTTTT.

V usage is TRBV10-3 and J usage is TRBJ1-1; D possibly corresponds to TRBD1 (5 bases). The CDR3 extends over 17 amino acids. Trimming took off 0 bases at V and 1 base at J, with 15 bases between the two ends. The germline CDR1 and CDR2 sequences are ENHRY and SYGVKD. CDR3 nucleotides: TGTGCCATCAGTGAGTCGAGCAGCCCGGGGGGGAACACTGAAGCTTTCTTT. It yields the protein CAISESSSPGGNTEAFF.

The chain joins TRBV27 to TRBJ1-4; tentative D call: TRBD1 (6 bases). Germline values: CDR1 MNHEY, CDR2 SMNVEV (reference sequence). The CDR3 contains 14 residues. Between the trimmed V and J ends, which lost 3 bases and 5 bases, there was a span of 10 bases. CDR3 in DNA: TGTGCCAGCAGTTTGCAGGGGATGAATGAAAAACTGTTTTTT. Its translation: CASSLQGMNEKLFF.

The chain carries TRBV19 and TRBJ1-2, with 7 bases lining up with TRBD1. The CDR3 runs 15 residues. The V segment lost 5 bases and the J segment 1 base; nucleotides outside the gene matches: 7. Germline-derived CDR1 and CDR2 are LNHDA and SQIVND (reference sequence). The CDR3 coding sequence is TGTGCCAGTAGTCGGGACAGCTTCCTTAACTATGGCTACACCTTC. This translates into CASSRDSFLNYGYTF.

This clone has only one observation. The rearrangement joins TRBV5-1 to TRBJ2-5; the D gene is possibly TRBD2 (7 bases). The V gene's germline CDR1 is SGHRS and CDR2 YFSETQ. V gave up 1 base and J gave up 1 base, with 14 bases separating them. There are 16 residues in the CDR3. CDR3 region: CASSLYPGGPQETQYF. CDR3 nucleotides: TGCGCCAGCAGCTTGTACCCCGGGGGGCCCCAAGAGACCCAGTACTTC.